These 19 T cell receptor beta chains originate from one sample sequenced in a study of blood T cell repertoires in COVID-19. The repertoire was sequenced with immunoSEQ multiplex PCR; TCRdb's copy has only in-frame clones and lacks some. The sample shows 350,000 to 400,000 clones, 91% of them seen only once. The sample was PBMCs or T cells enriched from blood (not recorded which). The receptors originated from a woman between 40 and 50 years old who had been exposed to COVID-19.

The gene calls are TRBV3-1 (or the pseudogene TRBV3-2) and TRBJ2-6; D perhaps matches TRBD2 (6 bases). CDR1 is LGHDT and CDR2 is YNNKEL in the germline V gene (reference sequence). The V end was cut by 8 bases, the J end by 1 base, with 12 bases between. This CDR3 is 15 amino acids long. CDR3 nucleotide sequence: TGTGCCAGCGCCACCGGGGGTTCTGGGGCCAACGTCCTGACTTTC. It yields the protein CASATGGSGANVLTF.

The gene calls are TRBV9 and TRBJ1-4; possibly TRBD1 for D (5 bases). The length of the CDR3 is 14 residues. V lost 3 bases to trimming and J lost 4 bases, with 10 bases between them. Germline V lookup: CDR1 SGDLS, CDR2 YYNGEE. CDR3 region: CASSGVGLNEKLFF. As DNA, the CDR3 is TGTGCCAGCAGCGGTGTGGGGCTTAATGAAAAACTGTTTTTT.

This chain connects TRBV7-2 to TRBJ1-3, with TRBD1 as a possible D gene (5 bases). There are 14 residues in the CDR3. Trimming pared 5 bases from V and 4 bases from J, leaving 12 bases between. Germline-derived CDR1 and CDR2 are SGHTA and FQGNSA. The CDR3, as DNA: TGTGCCAGCAGCCCACCATCAGGGGGAAACACCATATATTTT. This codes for CASSPPSGGNTIYF.

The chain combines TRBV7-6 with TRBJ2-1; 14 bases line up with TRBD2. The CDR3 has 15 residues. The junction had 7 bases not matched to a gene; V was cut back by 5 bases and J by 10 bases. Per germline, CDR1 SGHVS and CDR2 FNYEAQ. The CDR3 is CASSVGTSGGEEQFF. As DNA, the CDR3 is TGTGCCAGCAGCGTAGGGACTAGCGGGGGAGAAGAGCAGTTCTTC. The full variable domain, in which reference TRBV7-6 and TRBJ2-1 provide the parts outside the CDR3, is GAGVSQSPRYKVTKRGQDVALRCDPISGHVSLYWYRQALGQGPEFLTYFNYEAQQDKSGLPNDRFSAERPEGSISTLTIQRTEQRDSAMYRCASSVGTSGGEEQFFGPGTRLTVL.

The CDR3 DNA reads as TGTGCCAGTAGTAACCAGGGAAATCAGCCCCAGCATTTT. It specifies CASSNQGNQPQHF. This chain links TRBV19 with TRBJ1-5, with TRBD1 as a possible D gene (5 bases). The CDR3 is 13 residues long. V dropped 4 bases and J dropped 4 bases, with 8 bases sitting between them. Germline V gene sequence: CDR1 LNHDA, CDR2 SQIVND (reference sequence). Complete variable domain (other parts from reference TRBV19 and TRBJ1-5): DGGITQSPKYLFRKEGQNVTLSCEQNLNHDAMYWYRQDPGQGLRLIYYSQIVNDFQKGDIAEGYSVSREKKESFPLTVTSAQKNPTAFYLCASSNQGNQPQHFGDGTRLSIL.

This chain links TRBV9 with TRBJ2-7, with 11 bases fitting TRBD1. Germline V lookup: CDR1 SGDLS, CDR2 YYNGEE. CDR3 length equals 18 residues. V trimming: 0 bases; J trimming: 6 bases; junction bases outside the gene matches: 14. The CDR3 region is CASSVGWLSGTGGTEQYF. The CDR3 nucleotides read TGTGCCAGCAGCGTAGGATGGCTGTCCGGGACAGGGGGTACCGAGCAGTACTTC.

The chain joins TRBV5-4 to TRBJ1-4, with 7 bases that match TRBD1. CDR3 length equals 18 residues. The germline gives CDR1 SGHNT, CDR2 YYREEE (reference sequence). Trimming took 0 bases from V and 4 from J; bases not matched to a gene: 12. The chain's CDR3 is CASSLVAIGQVNNEKLFF. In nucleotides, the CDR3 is TGTGCCAGCAGCTTGGTAGCCATCGGACAGGTGAATAATGAAAAACTGTTTTTT.

The CDR3 protein is CASSLGTGFYNEQFF. The CDR3 bases are TGCGCCAGCAGCTTGGGGACAGGGTTCTACAATGAGCAGTTCTTC. The V and J genes are TRBV5-1 and TRBJ2-1; TRBD1 matches 8 bases. Germline assignment: CDR1 SGHRS and CDR2 YFSETQ. Germline trimming cut 0 bases from V and 3 bases from J; bases unmatched to any gene: 2. The CDR3 contains 15 residues.

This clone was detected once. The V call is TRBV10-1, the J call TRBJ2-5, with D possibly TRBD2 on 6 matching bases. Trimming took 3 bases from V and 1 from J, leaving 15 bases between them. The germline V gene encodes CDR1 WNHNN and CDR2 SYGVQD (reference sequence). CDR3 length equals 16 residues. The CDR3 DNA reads TGCGCCAGCAGTGACCGGGTCGGGGGTACCCAAGAGACCCAGTACTTC. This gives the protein CASSDRVGGTQETQYF.

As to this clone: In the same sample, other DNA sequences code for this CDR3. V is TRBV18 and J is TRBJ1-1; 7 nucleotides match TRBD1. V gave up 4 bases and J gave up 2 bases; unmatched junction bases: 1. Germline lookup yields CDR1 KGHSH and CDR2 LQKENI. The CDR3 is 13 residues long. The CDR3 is CASSRQGNTEAFF. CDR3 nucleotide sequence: TGTGCCAGCTCACGACAGGGTAACACTGAAGCTTTCTTT.

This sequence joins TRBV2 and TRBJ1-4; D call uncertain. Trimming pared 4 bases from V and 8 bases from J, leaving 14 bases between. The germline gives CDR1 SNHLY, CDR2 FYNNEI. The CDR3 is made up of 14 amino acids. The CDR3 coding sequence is TGTGCCAGCAGTGTTGGTTTGGGGAGAGAAAAACTGTTTTTT. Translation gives CASSVGLGREKLFF.

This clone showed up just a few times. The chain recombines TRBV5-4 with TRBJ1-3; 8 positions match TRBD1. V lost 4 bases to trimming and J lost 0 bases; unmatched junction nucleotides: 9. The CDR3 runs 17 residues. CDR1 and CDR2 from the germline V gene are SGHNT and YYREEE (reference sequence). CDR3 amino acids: CASSVAGTGFSGNTIYF. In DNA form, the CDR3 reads TGTGCCAGCAGCGTAGCCGGGACAGGTTTCTCTGGAAACACCATATATTTT.

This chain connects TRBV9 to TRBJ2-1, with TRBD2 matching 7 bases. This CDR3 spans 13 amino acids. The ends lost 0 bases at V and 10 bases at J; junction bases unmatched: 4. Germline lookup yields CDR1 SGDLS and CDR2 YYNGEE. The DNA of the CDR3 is TGTGCCAGCAGCGTAGTTAGCGGGTACGAGCAGTTCTTC. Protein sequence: CASSVVSGYEQFF.

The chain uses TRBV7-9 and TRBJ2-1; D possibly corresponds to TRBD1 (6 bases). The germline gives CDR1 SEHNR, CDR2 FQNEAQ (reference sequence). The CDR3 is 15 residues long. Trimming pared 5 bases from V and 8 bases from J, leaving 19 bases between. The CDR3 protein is CASSVYRDYQYEQFF. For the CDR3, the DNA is TGTGCCAGCAGCGTATACAGGGATTATCAATATGAGCAGTTCTTC.

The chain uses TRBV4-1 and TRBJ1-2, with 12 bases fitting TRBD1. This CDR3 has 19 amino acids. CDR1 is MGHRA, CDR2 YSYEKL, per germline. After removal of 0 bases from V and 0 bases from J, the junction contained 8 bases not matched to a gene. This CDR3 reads CASSQERGTGGLANYGYTF. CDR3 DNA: TGCGCCAGCAGCCAAGAACGGGGGACAGGGGGCTTAGCTAACTATGGCTACACCTTC.

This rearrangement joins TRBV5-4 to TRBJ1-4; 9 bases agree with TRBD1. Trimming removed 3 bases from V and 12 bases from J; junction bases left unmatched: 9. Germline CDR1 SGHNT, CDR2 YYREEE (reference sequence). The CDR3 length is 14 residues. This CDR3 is CASSSGQGRGQLFF. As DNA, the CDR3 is TGTGCCAGCAGCTCGGGACAGGGAAGGGGCCAACTGTTTTTT.

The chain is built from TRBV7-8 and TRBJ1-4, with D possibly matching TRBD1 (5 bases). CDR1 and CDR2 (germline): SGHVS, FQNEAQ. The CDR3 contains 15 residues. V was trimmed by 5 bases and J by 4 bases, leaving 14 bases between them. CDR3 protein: CASSLGLQGNEKLFF. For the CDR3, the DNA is TGTGCCAGCAGCCTTGGCCTGCAGGGTAATGAAAAACTGTTTTTT.

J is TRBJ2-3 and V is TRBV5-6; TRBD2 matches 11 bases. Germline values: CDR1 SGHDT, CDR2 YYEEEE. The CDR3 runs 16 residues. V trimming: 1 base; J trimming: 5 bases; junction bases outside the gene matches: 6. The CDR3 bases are TGTGCCAGCAGCTTGAGGACTAGCGGGTGGGTAGATACGCAGTATTTT. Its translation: CASSLRTSGWVDTQYF.

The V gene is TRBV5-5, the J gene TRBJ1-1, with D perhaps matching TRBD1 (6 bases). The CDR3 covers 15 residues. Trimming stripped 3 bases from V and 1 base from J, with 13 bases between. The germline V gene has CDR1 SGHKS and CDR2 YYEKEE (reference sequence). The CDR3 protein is CASSSDRPPNTEAFF. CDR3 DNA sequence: TGTGCCAGCAGCTCAGACAGGCCCCCGAACACTGAAGCTTTCTTT.